This TCR beta chain stems from a study of blood T cell repertoires in COVID-19. This clone has only one observation. Only in-frame clones appear in the TCRdb table, and some are missing; sequencing was by immunoSEQ multiplex PCR. The data show 250,000 or so clones, with 86% seen just once and 3% held by the top ten. The germline gives CDR1 SGHDT, CDR2 YYEEEE. Trimming pared 0 bases from V and 0 bases from J, leaving 12 bases between. The CDR3 runs 16 residues. The chain combines TRBV5-6 with TRBJ1-2; maybe TRBD1 (6 bases). Sequenced input: peripheral blood. This sequence originates from a woman in her 30s with active or convalescent COVID-19. The DNA for the CDR3 is TGTGCCAGCAGCTTGGCCCAGGGGCGTTCTAACTATGGCTACACCTTC. It translates to CASSLAQGRSNYGYTF.